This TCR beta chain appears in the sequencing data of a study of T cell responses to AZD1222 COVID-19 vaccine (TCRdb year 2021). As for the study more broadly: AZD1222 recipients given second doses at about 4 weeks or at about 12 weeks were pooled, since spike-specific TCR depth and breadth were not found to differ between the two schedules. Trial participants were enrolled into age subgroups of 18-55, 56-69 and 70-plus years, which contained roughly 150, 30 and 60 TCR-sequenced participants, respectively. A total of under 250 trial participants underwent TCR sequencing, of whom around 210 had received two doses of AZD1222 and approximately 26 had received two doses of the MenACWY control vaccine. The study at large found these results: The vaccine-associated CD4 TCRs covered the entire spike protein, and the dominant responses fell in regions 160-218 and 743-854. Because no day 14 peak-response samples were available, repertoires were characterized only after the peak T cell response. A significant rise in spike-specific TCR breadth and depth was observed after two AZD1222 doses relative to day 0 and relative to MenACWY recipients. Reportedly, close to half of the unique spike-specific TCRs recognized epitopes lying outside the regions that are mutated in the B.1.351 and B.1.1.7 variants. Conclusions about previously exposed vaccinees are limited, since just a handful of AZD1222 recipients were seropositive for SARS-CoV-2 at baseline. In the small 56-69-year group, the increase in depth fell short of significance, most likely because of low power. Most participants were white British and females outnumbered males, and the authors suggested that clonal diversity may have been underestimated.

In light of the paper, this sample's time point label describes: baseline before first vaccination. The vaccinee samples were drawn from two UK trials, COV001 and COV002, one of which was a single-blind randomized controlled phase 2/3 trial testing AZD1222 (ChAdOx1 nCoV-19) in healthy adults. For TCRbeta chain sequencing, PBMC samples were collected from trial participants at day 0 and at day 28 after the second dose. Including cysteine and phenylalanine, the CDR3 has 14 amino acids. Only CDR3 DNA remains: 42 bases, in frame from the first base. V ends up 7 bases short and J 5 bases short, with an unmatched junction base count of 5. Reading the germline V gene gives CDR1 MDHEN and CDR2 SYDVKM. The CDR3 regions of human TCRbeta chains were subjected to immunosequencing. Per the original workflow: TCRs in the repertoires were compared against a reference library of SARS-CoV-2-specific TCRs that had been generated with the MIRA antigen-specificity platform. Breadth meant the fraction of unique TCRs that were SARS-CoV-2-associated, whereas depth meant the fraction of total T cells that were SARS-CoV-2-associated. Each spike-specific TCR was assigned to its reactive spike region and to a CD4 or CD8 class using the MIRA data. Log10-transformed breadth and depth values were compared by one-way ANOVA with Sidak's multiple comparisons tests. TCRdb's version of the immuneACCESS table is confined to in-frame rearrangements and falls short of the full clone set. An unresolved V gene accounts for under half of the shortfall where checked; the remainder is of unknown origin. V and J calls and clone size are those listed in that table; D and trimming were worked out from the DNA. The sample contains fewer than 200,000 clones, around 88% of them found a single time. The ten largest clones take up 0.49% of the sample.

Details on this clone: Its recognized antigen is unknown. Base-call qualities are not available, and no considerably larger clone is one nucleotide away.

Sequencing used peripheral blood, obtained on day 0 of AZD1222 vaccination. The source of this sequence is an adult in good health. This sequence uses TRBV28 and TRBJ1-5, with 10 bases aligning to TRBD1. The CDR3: CASTGQGIHQPQHF. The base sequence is TGTGCCAGCACGGGACAGGGGATACATCAGCCCCAGCATTTT.